These 32 T cell receptor beta chains came from one sample sequenced in a study of response to subunit inactivated influenza vaccine (dated by TCRdb to between 2017 and 2018). Library preparation employed RT-PCR. Sequenced on an Illumina HiSeq 2500. The public reads were reanalyzed by TCRdb: fastp trimming at Q25, MiXCR alignment, in-frame beta chains only. For every CDR3 protein sequence, its rows merge into one entry that carries the most common genes and DNA. The sample records about 300,000 distinct CDR3 sequences, approximately 20% of which are singletons. Of the sample, about 9.3% falls within the top ten clones. The specimen comprised PBMCs from blood, sampled about 20 months after vaccination. All receptors come from a man aged 50 to 69 who received an inactivated influenza vaccine. Donor details come from another sample of the same person, matched by shared clones.

The chain combines TRBV5-5 with TRBJ1-5; 8 bases are shared with TRBD1. The germline CDR1 and CDR2 sequences are SGHKS and YYEKEE (reference sequence). This CDR3 contains 15 residues. The trim removed 0 bases at V and 5 bases at J, leaving 4 bases unmatched. The CDR3 loop reads CASSLEGQAHQPQHF. CDR3 nucleotide sequence: TGTGCCAGCAGCTTGGAGGGACAGGCTCATCAGCCCCAGCATTTT.

This chain connects TRBV3-1 to TRBJ2-4; TRBD2 matches at 15 bases. The CDR3 length is 17 residues. Germline trimming cut 2 bases from V and 4 bases from J; bases unmatched to any gene: 3. Germline V CDR1 and CDR2: LGHDT, YNNKEL (reference sequence). CDR3 in amino acids: CASSQRGLAGGKNIQYF. CDR3 in DNA: TGTGCCAGCAGCCAAAGGGGACTAGCGGGGGGAAAAAACATTCAGTACTTC.

The chain joins TRBV3-1 to TRBJ1-2; D gene ambiguous. CDR3 size: 12 residues. Per the germline V gene, CDR1 is LGHDT and CDR2 is YNNKEL (reference sequence). V lost 4 bases to trimming and J lost 5 bases, with 8 bases between them. The CDR3 DNA reads TGTGCCAGCAGCCCAGGTTATTATGGCTACACCTTC. This sequence encodes CASSPGYYGYTF.

This clonotype was found a few times. J is TRBJ2-2 and V is TRBV2; TRBD1 aligns across 7 bases. CDR3 length: 13 residues. Trimming at V came to 6 bases and at J to 6 bases, leaving 4 bases not matched to a gene. CDR1 is SNHLY, CDR2 FYNNEI, per germline. The CDR3 DNA reads as TGTGCCAGCAGGAACAGGGGCCCCGGGGAGCTGTTTTTT. Protein product: CASRNRGPGELFF.

This clonotype was picked up one time. The J gene is TRBJ2-3, the V gene TRBV4-3; TRBD2 aligns across 8 bases. This CDR3 spans 15 amino acids. Germline CDR1 LGHNA, CDR2 YSLEER. J lost 1 base, V lost 6 bases, and 6 bases had no gene match. The CDR3 spells CASSYVLAGTDTQYF. CDR3 DNA sequence: TGCGCCAGCAGTTACGTACTAGCGGGCACAGATACGCAGTATTTT.

The chain links TRBV4-1 to TRBJ2-4; 8 positions agree with TRBD2. CDR1 is MGHRA, CDR2 YSYEKL, per germline. The CDR3 length is 15 residues. V shed 2 bases, J shed 7 bases, and the junction held 7 bases outside the gene matches. CDR3 nucleotides: TGCGCCAGCAGCCAACTCCTGACTAGCGCCAACATTCAGTACTTC. Its protein is CASSQLLTSANIQYF.

The rearrangement links TRBV4-3 to TRBJ1-1, with a weak D call TRBD1 (6 bases). The V gene lost 1 base and the J gene lost 10 bases, with 7 bases spanning the gap. The CDR3 extends over 11 amino acids. Germline lookup yields CDR1 LGHNA and CDR2 YSLEER. CDR3 in DNA: TGCGCCAGCAGCCAAGCAGGGGTAGCTTTCTTT. It translates to CASSQAGVAFF.

This clonotype was counted at least ten times. The V gene is TRBV3-1, the J gene TRBJ1-6; 10 bases are a match to TRBD1. After removal of 4 bases from V and 7 bases from J, the junction contained 4 bases not matched to a gene. The germline gives CDR1 LGHDT, CDR2 YNNKEL (reference sequence). CDR3 length: 15 amino acids. The CDR3 region is CASSPGGQGNSPLHF. CDR3 nucleotide sequence: TGTGCCAGCAGCCCCGGGGGACAGGGGAATTCACCCCTCCACTTT.

V usage is TRBV9 and J usage is TRBJ1-5; D possibly corresponds to TRBD1 (5 bases). CDR3 size: 15 residues. Germline-derived CDR1 and CDR2 are SGDLS and YYNGEE. With 0 bases removed from V and 0 bases from J, the gap between germline ends came to 7 bases. Here the CDR3 reads CASSVGGNSNQPQHF. The CDR3 nucleotides read TGTGCCAGCAGCGTAGGGGGGAATAGCAATCAGCCCCAGCATTTT.

This clonotype was found many times. V is TRBV11-2 and J is TRBJ1-1; D perhaps matches TRBD1 (5 bases). With 2 bases removed from V and 1 base from J, the gap between germline ends came to 26 bases. CDR3 length equals 20 residues. Germline V gives CDR1 SGHAT, CDR2 FQNNGV. CDR3 amino acids: CASSLLWKVRSRGGNTEAFF. The CDR3 DNA follows: TGTGCCAGCAGCTTATTGTGGAAGGTGCGATCTCGGGGCGGGAACACTGAAGCTTTCTTT.

This clonotype appeared a few times. In DNA, the CDR3 is TGTGCCAGCAGCCTCCGACTAGCGGGGGCTCGCAATGAGCAGTTCTTC. It specifies CASSLRLAGARNEQFF. J is TRBJ2-1 and V is TRBV7-8, with 12 positions matching TRBD2. V shed 5 bases and J 6 bases; nucleotides not matched to a gene: 8. The germline V gene has CDR1 SGHVS and CDR2 FQNEAQ. CDR3 size: 16 residues.

The chain combines TRBV9 with TRBJ1-5, with D hard to call. This CDR3 has 13 residues. Germline assignment: CDR1 SGDLS and CDR2 YYNGEE. Trimming removed 1 base at V and 5 bases at J, with 7 bases between. The CDR3 DNA is TGTGCCAGCAGCGTACATCCAGATCAGCCCCAGCATTTT. Amino acids: CASSVHPDQPQHF.

This clonotype was counted ten times or more. V usage is TRBV20-1 and J usage is TRBJ1-6, with 8 bases fitting TRBD1. Germline CDR1 reads DFQATT; CDR2 reads SNEGSKA (reference sequence). The CDR3 contains 12 residues. V was pared by 5 bases and J by 10 bases, with 4 bases of the junction left unmatched. CDR3 amino acids: CSASGGRSPLHF. CDR3 bases: TGCAGTGCTTCAGGGGGCCGCTCACCCCTCCACTTT.

This chain connects TRBV6-5 to TRBJ1-4; no reliable D call. This CDR3 contains 14 residues. The V and J ends lost 2 bases and 5 bases respectively, with 9 bases between them. Per germline, CDR1 MNHEY and CDR2 SVGAGI. As DNA, the CDR3 is TGTGCCAGCAGTTACGGAGAACAGAATGAAAAACTGTTTTTT. Its translation is CASSYGEQNEKLFF.

This clonotype was detected only a few times. V usage is TRBV11-2 and J usage is TRBJ1-1, with TRBD1 as a possible D gene (6 bases). V was pared by 5 bases and J by 4 bases, with 11 bases between. CDR1 and CDR2 from the germline V gene are SGHAT and FQNNGV. The CDR3 loop spans 13 amino acids. CDR3 in DNA: TGTGCCAGCAGCATATACAGGGCCACTGAAGCTTTCTTT. It codes for CASSIYRATEAFF.

This clonotype was seen a few times. The CDR3 region has the DNA TGTGCCAGCAGTCCCTTTACAGGGACGGAGACCCAGTACTTC. Amino acid sequence: CASSPFTGTETQYF. The gene calls are TRBV12-3 or TRBV12-4 and TRBJ2-5; possibly TRBD1 for D (6 bases). The CDR3 has 14 residues. Trimming removed 5 bases from V and 5 bases from J, with 15 bases in between.

This clonotype was seen repeatedly, ten times or more. This chain links TRBV27 with TRBJ1-1; the D gene is possibly TRBD1 (5 bases). V lost 6 bases to trimming and J lost 1 base, with 15 bases between them. The CDR3 covers 15 residues. Germline-derived CDR1 and CDR2 are MNHEY and SMNVEV (reference sequence). DNA of the CDR3: TGTGCCAGCAGCTACAGGAATTTTCCGAACACTGAAGCTTTCTTT. It is translated as CASSYRNFPNTEAFF.

This clonotype showed up just a few times. This chain links TRBV29-1 with TRBJ1-6, with D unclear. This CDR3 has 15 amino acids. Germline V gives CDR1 SQVTM, CDR2 ANQGSEA. The V and J ends lost 5 bases and 5 bases respectively, with 16 bases between them. Here the CDR3 DNA reads TGCAGCGTTCGGGTAGGCGATACCGATAATTCACCCCTCCACTTT. Protein sequence: CSVRVGDTDNSPLHF.

This clonotype was seen a few times. The V call is TRBV7-6, the J call TRBJ2-1; D gene ambiguous. The CDR3 runs to 16 residues. Germline V lookup: CDR1 SGHVS, CDR2 FNYEAQ. V lost 1 base and J 2 bases, leaving 12 bases between the germline ends. The CDR3 loop reads CASSLESASTYNEQFF. The CDR3 DNA sequence: TGTGCCAGCAGCTTAGAGTCGGCGTCTACCTACAATGAGCAGTTCTTC.

In this sample, this clonotype turned up a few times. The genes are TRBV12-3 or TRBV12-4 and TRBJ2-5, with 11 nucleotides matching TRBD2. Losses at the gene ends were 2 bases for V and 5 bases for J; bases not matched to a gene: 10. The CDR3 extends over 17 amino acids. CDR3 loop: CASSLRGSGGARETQYF. For the CDR3, the DNA is TGTGCCAGCAGTTTAAGGGGTAGCGGGGGGGCCAGGGAGACCCAGTACTTC.

CDR3 DNA sequence: TGTGCCAGCAGCACAGGGAGCACCGGGGAGCTGTTTTTT. Its protein product is CASSTGSTGELFF. The rearrangement links TRBV6-2 or TRBV6-3 to TRBJ2-2, with D tentatively TRBD1 (6 bases). This CDR3 contains 13 residues. CDR1 is MNHEY, CDR2 SVGEGT, per germline. With 6 bases removed from V and 4 bases from J, the gap between germline ends came to 9 bases.

In this sample, this clonotype turned up once. CDR3 coding DNA: TGCAGCCCCGAAAGGGGGAGAGCCTCCTACGAGCAGTACTTC. This translates into CSPERGRASYEQYF. V gene TRBV29-1 combines with J gene TRBJ2-7, with D perhaps matching TRBD1 (6 bases). V shed 8 bases and J shed 0 bases, with 17 bases lying between them. This CDR3 is built from 14 residues. The V gene's germline CDR1 is SQVTM and CDR2 ANQGSEA.

There are a few counts of this clonotype. The rearrangement joins TRBV6-2 or TRBV6-3 to TRBJ1-6; 7 bases map to TRBD1. CDR1 and CDR2 (germline): MNHEY, SVGEGT. The V gene end was trimmed by 4 bases and the J gene end by 14 bases; junction bases not matched to a gene: 8. The CDR3 is 13 residues long. The CDR3 coding sequence is TGTGCCAGCAGTTCAGCTCCGGACAGGACCCTCCACTTT. This codes for CASSSAPDRTLHF.

The chain employs TRBV20-1 and TRBJ1-6, with D unclear. There are 14 residues in the CDR3. Trimming removed 5 bases from V and 9 bases from J, with 17 bases in between. CDR1 DFQATT and CDR2 SNEGSKA come from the germline V gene (reference sequence). CDR3 in amino acids: CSASSGGRSSPLHF. The CDR3 DNA reads TGCAGTGCTTCCTCGGGAGGGAGGAGTTCACCCCTCCACTTT.

This clonotype has more than one count but fewer than ten. V is TRBV28 and J is TRBJ2-2, with D unclear. CDR1 is MDHEN, CDR2 SYDVKM, per germline. The CDR3 is made up of 14 amino acids. Deletions cut 7 bases from V and 0 bases from J, with 9 bases between. CDR3 residues: CASIPGPNTGELFF. The CDR3 nucleotides read TGTGCCAGCATACCGGGCCCGAACACCGGGGAGCTGTTTTTT.

In its sample, this clonotype was seen a few times. V and J are TRBV5-1 and TRBJ1-1; no clear D gene. V lost 4 bases and J 0 bases, leaving 13 bases between the germline ends. Germline lookup yields CDR1 SGHRS and CDR2 YFSETQ. CDR3 length: 15 residues. This CDR3 is CASSLGPGMNTEAFF. In nucleotides, the CDR3 is TGCGCCAGCAGCCTAGGACCGGGAATGAACACTGAAGCTTTCTTT.

The chain joins TRBV12-3 or TRBV12-4 to TRBJ1-1; weak D call: TRBD1 (5 bases). V gave up 6 bases and J gave up 4 bases, with 12 bases separating them. CDR3 length equals 13 residues. CDR3 in amino acids: CASRSQGGTEAFF. In nucleotides, the CDR3 is TGTGCCAGCAGATCCCAGGGAGGCACTGAAGCTTTCTTT.

CDR3 region: CASSVARGLAGFSGANVLTF. The CDR3 DNA reads as TGTGCCAGCAGCGTAGCAAGGGGACTAGCGGGTTTCTCTGGGGCCAACGTCCTGACTTTC. This chain connects TRBV9 to TRBJ2-6; 12 nucleotides line up with TRBD2. The CDR3 has 20 amino acids. Per the germline V gene, CDR1 is SGDLS and CDR2 is YYNGEE. The J segment lost 0 bases and the V segment lost 0 bases, leaving 7 bases of the junction unmatched. Looking up the rest from reference TRBV9 and TRBJ2-6 gives the full variable domain: DSGVTQTPKHLITATGQRVTLRCSPRSGDLSVYWYQQSLDQGLQFLIQYYNGEERAKGNILERFSAQQFPDLHSELNLSSLELGDSALYFCASSVARGLAGFSGANVLTFGAGSRLTVL.

This clonotype was counted a few times. The CDR3 nucleotides are TGTGCCAGCAGTAAACCCCGGCGGCAGGGATCCTATAGCAATCAGCCCCAGCATTTT. This gives the protein CASSKPRRQGSYSNQPQHF. This chain joins TRBV2 and TRBJ1-5, with D maybe TRBD1 (5 bases). The V end was cut by 5 bases, the J end by 0 bases, with 23 bases between. The CDR3 consists of 19 residues. CDR1 is SNHLY, CDR2 FYNNEI, per germline.

V is TRBV29-1 and J is TRBJ2-2, with TRBD2 identical over 10 bases. The germline gives CDR1 SQVTM, CDR2 ANQGSEA. The CDR3 has 15 residues. V shed 7 bases and J 1 base; nucleotides not matched to a gene: 6. CDR3 protein: CSGSGTSVNTGELFF. The CDR3 region has the DNA TGCAGCGGCTCCGGGACTAGCGTGAACACCGGGGAGCTGTTTTTT.

This clonotype was counted between two and nine times. One end of the junction fails to match germline, which may point to a read error. The V and J genes are TRBV7-2 and TRBJ1-1; tentative D call: TRBD1 (6 bases). The CDR3 is 14 amino acids. The germline V gene encodes CDR1 SGHTA and CDR2 FQGNSA. CDR3 protein: CASSLRYRDTEAFF. The CDR3 nucleotides read TGTGCCAGCAGCTTACGTTATCGGGACACCGAAGCTTTCTTT.

This clonotype was recorded only once. The rearrangement links TRBV10-3 to TRBJ1-2, with D possibly being TRBD1 (5 bases). The CDR3 spans 17 residues. The V end was cut by 4 bases, the J end by 3 bases, with 21 bases between. Germline V lookup: CDR1 ENHRY, CDR2 SYGVKD. CDR3 DNA sequence: TGTGCCATCAGTGGTGGGGCCGGGACCGATGTCGACTATGGCTACACCTTC. This sequence encodes CAISGGAGTDVDYGYTF.